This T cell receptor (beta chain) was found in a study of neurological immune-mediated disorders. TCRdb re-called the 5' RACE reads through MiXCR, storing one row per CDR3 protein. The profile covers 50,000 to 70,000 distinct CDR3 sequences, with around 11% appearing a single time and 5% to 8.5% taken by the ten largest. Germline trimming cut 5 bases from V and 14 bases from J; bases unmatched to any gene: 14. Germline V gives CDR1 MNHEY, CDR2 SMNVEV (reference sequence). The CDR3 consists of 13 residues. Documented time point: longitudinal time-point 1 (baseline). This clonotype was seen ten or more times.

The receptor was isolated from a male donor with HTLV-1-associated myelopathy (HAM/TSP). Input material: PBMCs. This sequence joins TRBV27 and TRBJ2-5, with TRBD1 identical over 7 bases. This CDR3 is CASSAQLGDSSYF. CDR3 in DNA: TGTGCCAGCAGTGCGCAGCTCGGGGACAGTAGCTACTTC.